This T cell receptor beta chain was captured by sequencing in a study of blood T cell repertoires in COVID-19. Libraries were prepared by immunoSEQ multiplex PCR; TCRdb keeps only in-frame clonotypes and omits some of them. The data hold 150,000 or so clones, with approximately 79% observed a single time. This TCR derives from a woman of 80 years or more with acute or convalescent COVID-19. Sequenced material: peripheral blood.

CDR3 residues: CASSFSGGSGETQYF. CDR3 DNA: TGCGCCAGCAGCTTTAGCGGGGGAAGCGGGGAGACCCAGTACTTC. This chain joins TRBV5-1 and TRBJ2-5; TRBD2 aligns across 9 bases. The CDR3 consists of 15 residues. The ends lost 2 bases at V and 5 bases at J; junction bases unmatched: 7. Germline lookup yields CDR1 SGHRS and CDR2 YFSETQ.